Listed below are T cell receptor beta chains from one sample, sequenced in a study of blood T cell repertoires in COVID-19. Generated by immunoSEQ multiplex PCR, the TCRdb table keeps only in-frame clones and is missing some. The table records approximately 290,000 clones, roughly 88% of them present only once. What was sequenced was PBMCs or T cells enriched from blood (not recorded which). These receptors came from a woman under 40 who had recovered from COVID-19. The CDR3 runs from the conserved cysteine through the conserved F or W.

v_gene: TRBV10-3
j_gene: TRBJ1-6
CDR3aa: CAISDENHFTYNSPLHF

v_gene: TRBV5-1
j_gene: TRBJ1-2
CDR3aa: CASRPTGQGYGYTF

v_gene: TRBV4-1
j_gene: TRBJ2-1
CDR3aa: CASSQGQGTYNEQFF

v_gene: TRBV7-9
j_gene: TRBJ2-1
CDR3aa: CASSPGTSGGTSYNEQFF

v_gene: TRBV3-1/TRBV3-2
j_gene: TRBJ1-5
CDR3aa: CASSQGSGARNQPQHF

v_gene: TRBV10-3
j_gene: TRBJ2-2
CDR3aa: CAIGEENTGELFF

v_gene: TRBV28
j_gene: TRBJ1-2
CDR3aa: CASSLGPDSLLYYGYTF

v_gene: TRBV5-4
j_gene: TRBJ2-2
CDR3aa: CASSLASGANTGELFF

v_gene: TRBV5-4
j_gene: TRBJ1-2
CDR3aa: CASSLVRTGRSIYTF

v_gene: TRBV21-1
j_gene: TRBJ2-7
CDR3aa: CASSKARRRLAGGYEQYF

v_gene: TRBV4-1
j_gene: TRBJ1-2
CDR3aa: CASSQNPAGTRDGYTF

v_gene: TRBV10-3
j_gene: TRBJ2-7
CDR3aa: CAIGAKAVSGGIYGYEQYF

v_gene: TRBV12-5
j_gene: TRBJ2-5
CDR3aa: CASGPGREVQETQYF

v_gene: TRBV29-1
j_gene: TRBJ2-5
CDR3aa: CSVRQGATAQYF

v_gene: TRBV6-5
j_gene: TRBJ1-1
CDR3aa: CASSSTGRGGEAFF

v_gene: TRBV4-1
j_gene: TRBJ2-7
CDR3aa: CASSQDSNRGNYEQYF

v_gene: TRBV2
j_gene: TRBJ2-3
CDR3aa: CASSGYYRGGTDTQYF